The present T cell receptor beta chain was sequenced within a study of blood T cell repertoires in COVID-19. At the level of the study: Samples came from the United States, Italy and Spain, spanning acute and convalescent COVID-19.

The table came from immunoSEQ multiplex PCR; TCRdb's copy has only in-frame clones and leaves some out. The sample records roughly 320,000 clones, just under 90% being singletons. The V end was cut by 5 bases, the J end by 7 bases, with 8 bases between. This CDR3 has 11 residues. The chain is built from TRBV23-1 and TRBJ1-2; D is unclear. TRBV23-1 is an ORF, and what it does is uncertain. The specimen sequenced was peripheral blood. The receptor's source is a woman aged 50 to 60 with COVID-19, enrolled during active disease. CDR3 in amino acids: CASSSGGGYTF. In DNA, the CDR3 is TGCGCCAGCAGTTCGGGAGGTGGCTACACCTTC.